This T cell receptor (beta chain) derives from a study of cytomegalovirus exposure and HLA in healthy donors. Findings and limits, study-wide: In an earlier analysis, most TCR beta V segments were productive about 87% or about 30% of the time. Confirmation was obtained in vitro that a few CMV-associated chains are specific for CMV antigens. Presence/absence results assume similar sequencing depth per donor, which may not hold. With high specificity and sensitivity, the classifier reportedly diagnosed cytomegalovirus status.

In regard to this clone: Its antigen is unknown.

The CDR3 consists of 13 residues. Trimming cost V 0 bases and J 7 bases; bases outside gene matches: 4. CDR1 is SQVTM and CDR2 is ANQGSEA in the germline V gene. The PCR made use of 60 Vbeta and 13 Jbeta primers. Using immunoSEQ multiplex PCR, the repertoire was profiled, and TCRdb retains in-frame clones only, with some absent. The sample has about 51,000 clones. This receptor was identified in a female donor in good health and CMV-seronegative. This rearrangement joins TRBV29-1 to TRBJ2-5, with 8 bases matching TRBD1. Sequenced: PBMCs. The CDR3 bases are TGCAGCGTTGAAGACAGGGGGCGATGGACCCAGTACTTC. Encoded protein: CSVEDRGRWTQYF.